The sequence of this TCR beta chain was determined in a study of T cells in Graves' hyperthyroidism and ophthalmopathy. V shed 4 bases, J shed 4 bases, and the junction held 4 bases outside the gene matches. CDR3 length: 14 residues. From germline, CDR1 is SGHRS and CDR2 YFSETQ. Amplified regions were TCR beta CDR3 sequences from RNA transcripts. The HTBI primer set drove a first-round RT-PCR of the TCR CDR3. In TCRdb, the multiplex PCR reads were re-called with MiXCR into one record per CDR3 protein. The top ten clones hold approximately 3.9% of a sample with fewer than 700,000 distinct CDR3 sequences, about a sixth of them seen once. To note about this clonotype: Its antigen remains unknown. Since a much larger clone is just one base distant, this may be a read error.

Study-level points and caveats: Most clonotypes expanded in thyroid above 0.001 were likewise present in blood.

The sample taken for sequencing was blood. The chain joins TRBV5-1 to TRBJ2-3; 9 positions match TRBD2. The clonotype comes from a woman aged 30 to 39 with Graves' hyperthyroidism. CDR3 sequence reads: CASSESSGADTQYF. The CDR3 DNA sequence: TGCGCCAGCAGCGAGTCTAGCGGGGCAGATACGCAGTATTTT.